The entry below gives a single TCR beta chain sequence along with its context. The data were obtained in a study of T cell responses to AZD1222 COVID-19 vaccine. TCRdb's table, derived via immunoSEQ multiplex PCR, lists solely in-frame clones and lacks some. The table includes roughly 150,000 clones, 90% to 95% detected once. This CDR3 spans 15 amino acids. V lost 2 bases and J 0 bases, leaving 11 bases between the germline ends. The germline CDR1 and CDR2 sequences are GTSNPN and SVGIG (reference sequence). The clonotype was recovered from an adult in good health. The sequenced sample was peripheral blood, obtained on day 0 of AZD1222 vaccination. The chain couples TRBV30 to TRBJ1-3; TRBD1 is a possible D gene (6 bases). This chain's CDR3 is CAWSRGTSSGNTIYF. In nucleotides, the CDR3 is TGTGCCTGGAGTCGCGGGACAAGCTCTGGAAACACCATATATTTT. Combining the CDR3 with reference TRBV30 and TRBJ1-3 gives the whole variable domain SQTIHQWPATLVQPVGSPLSLECTVEGTSNPNLYWYRQAAGRGLQLLFYSVGIGQISSEVPQNLSASRPQDRQFILSSKKLLLSDSGFYLCAWSRGTSSGNTIYFGEGSWLTVV.